This record looks at one T cell receptor beta chain sequence and its context. Its antigen is still unknown. The data derive from a study of T-cell memory formation after mild COVID-19. V was trimmed by 4 bases and J by 15 bases, leaving 16 bases between them. Germline CDR1 and CDR2: SGHTA and FQGNSA. This CDR3 comprises 12 residues. Whole-study results and caveats: Nothing confirmed that second-wave clones peaking on day 37 were specific for SARS-CoV-2. A subset of responding clones appeared in pre-infection memory, suggesting cross-reactive memory joined.

5'RACE primed at constant segments yielded TCR alpha and TCR beta cDNA libraries bearing sample barcodes and UMIs. MiXCR, run by TCRdb on the 5' RACE reads, gives a single entry per CDR3 protein. Of 210,000 or so distinct CDR3 sequences listed, about 10% were seen once; the top ten hold around 3.3%. Sequencing was done on a sample of PBMCs or a T cell subset sorted from them (not recorded which). The chain combines TRBV7-2 with TRBJ2-1; D unclear. The TCR was taken from a man younger than 35 who had mild COVID-19 (a few samples of this study predate the infection). Cell type and time point are not known. Here the CDR3 reads CASSSARGRRFF. The DNA of the CDR3 is TGTGCCAGCAGCTCAGCGCGAGGTCGGAGGTTCTTC.